This T cell receptor (beta chain) was sequenced for a study of blood T cell repertoires in COVID-19. Study-level information: Sources were T cells, B-cell-depleted T cells, or PBMCs; the material itself was cDNA or gDNA.

The CDR3 consists of 13 residues. Seattle patients were enrolled during active infection and followed longitudinally. Method: immunoSEQ multiplex PCR; TCRdb's copy keeps in-frame clones and lacks some. The sample has about 400,000 clones, 86% seen once. As regards this clone: The junction does not match germline at one end; this may be a read error.

Material: peripheral blood. This sequence originates from a woman aged 55-69 years with COVID-19, enrolled during active disease. V is TRBV12-3 or TRBV12-4 and J is TRBJ2-1, with 7 bases that match TRBD1. The CDR3 coding sequence is TGTGCCAGCAGCTCCCCTAACAGGGGTGAGCGGTTCTTC. Translation: CASSSPNRGERFF.